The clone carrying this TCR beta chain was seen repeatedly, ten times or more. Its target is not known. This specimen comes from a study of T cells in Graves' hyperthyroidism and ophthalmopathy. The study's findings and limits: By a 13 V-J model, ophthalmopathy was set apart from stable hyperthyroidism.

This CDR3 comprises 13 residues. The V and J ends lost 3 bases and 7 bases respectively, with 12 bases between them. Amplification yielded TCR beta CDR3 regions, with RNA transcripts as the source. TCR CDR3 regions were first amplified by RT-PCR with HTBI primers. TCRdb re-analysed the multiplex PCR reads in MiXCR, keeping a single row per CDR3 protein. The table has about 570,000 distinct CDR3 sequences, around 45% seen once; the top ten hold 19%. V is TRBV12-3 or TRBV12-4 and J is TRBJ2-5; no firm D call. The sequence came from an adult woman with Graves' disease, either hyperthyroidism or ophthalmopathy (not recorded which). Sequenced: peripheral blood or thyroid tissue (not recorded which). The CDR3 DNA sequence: TGTGCCAGCAGTTTCCCCGTTTCGGGGACCCAGTACTTC. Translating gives CASSFPVSGTQYF.